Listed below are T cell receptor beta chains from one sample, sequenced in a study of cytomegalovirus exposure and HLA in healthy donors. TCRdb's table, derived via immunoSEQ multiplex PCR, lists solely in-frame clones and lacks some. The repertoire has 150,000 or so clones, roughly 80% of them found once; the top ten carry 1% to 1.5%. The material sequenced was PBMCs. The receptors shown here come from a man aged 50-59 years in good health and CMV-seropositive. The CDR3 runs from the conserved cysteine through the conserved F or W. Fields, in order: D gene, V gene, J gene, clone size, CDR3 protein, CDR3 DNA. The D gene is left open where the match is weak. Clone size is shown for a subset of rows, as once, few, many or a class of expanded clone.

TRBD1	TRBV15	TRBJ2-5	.	CATSREPGQGFLETQYF	TGTGCCACCAGCAGGGAACCGGGACAGGGGTTCTTAGAGACCCAGTACTTC
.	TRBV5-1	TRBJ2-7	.	CASSPTSGGIYEQYF	TGCGCCAGCAGCCCTACCTCGGGCGGGATATACGAGCAGTACTTC
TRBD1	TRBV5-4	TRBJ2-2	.	CASSQGQGGELFF	TGTGCCAGCAGCCAGGGACAGGGCGGGGAGCTGTTTTTT
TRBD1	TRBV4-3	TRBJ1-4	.	CASSPTGGEREKLFF	TGCGCCAGCAGCCCCACAGGGGGCGAACGGGAAAAACTGTTTTTT
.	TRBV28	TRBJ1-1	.	CASSLTGRTEAFF	TGTGCCAGCAGTTTAACAGGGAGAACTGAAGCTTTCTTT
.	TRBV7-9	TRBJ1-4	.	CASSPQGGVSTNEKLFF	TGTGCCAGCAGCCCCCAAGGGGGGGTATCAACTAATGAAAAACTGTTTTTT
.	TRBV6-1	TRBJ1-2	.	CASSEPGLNYGYTF	TGTGCCAGCAGTGAACCGGGTCTCAACTATGGCTACACCTTC
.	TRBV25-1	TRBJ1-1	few	CASMGPRGTRRIAEAFF	TGTGCCAGCATGGGTCCCCGGGGTACTCGTCGGATAGCTGAAGCTTTCTTT
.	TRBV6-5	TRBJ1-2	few	CASTLVGVGYTF	TGTGCCAGCACCCTGGTAGGGGTCGGCTACACCTTC
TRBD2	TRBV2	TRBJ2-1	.	CASKGLAGGFYNEQFF	TGTGCCAGCAAGGGACTAGCGGGAGGCTTCTACAATGAGCAGTTCTTC
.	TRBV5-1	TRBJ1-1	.	CASSFQRLEEEAFF	TGCGCCAGCAGCTTCCAAAGGTTGGAGGAGGAAGCTTTCTTT
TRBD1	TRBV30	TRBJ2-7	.	CAWTGGENEQYF	TGTGCCTGGACAGGGGGCGAGAACGAGCAGTACTTC
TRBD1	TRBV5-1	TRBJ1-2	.	CASSAGTDDYGYTF	TGCGCCAGCAGCGCCGGGACAGATGACTATGGCTACACCTTC
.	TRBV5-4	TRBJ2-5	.	CASSLDEARTQYF	TGTGCCAGCAGCTTAGACGAGGCGAGGACCCAGTACTTC
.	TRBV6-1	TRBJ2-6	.	CASSIRTAGANVLTF	TGTGCCAGCAGTATCCGGACAGCTGGGGCCAACGTCCTGACTTTC
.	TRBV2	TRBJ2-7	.	CASSETSGFPYEQYF	TGTGCCAGCAGTGAAACCTCAGGGTTCCCCTACGAGCAGTACTTC
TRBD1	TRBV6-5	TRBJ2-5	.	CASSYGRFGTEETQYF	TGTGCCAGCAGTTACGGCCGATTTGGGACAGAGGAGACCCAGTACTTC
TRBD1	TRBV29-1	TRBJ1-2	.	CSAGNAEWTGPEDYGYTF	TGCAGCGCCGGAAATGCGGAGTGGACAGGACCTGAGGACTATGGCTACACCTTC
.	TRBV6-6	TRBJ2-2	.	CASSYHFPGELFF	TGTGCCAGCAGTTACCATTTTCCCGGGGAGCTGTTTTTT
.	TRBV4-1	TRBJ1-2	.	CASSQEVQAYGYTF	TGCGCCAGCAGCCAAGAGGTTCAGGCCTATGGCTACACCTTC
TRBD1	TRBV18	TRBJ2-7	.	CASSPSGQGLEQYF	TGTGCCAGCTCACCCTCGGGACAGGGCCTCGAGCAGTACTTC
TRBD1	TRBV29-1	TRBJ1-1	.	CSADRGQGTEAFF	TGCAGCGCTGACAGGGGGCAAGGGACTGAAGCTTTCTTT
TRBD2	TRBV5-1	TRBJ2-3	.	CASSLGWTSGTTDTQYF	TGCGCCAGCAGCTTGGGTTGGACTAGCGGGACCACAGATACGCAGTATTTT
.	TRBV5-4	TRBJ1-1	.	CASSLQNTEAFF	TGTGCCAGCAGCTTACAGAACACTGAAGCTTTCTTT
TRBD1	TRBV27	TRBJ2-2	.	CASSAGTGSGGELFF	TGTGCCAGCAGTGCCGGGACAGGTAGCGGCGGGGAGCTGTTTTTT
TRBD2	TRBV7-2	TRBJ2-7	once	CASSLGLAGNAEQYF	TGTGCCAGCAGCTTAGGGCTAGCGGGAAATGCCGAGCAGTACTTC
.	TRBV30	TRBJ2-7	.	CAWSTNSRSSYEQYF	TGTGCCTGGAGCACCAATAGCCGGAGCTCCTACGAGCAGTACTTC
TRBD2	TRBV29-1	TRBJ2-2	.	CSVHPAIAGEGGELFF	TGCAGCGTCCATCCCGCGATAGCGGGAGAGGGCGGGGAGCTGTTTTTT
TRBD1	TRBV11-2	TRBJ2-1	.	CASSRLGTGSANEQFF	TGTGCCAGCAGCCGCCTTGGGACAGGATCAGCTAATGAGCAGTTCTTC
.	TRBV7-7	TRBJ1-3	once	CASSPGWGAGNTIYF	TGTGCTAGCAGCCCAGGGTGGGGGGCTGGAAACACCATATATTTT
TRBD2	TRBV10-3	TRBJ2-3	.	CAISVSGRDTQYF	TGTGCCATCAGTGTTAGCGGGAGAGATACGCAGTATTTT
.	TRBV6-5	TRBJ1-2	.	CASRPQGSRYGYTF	TGTGCCAGCAGACCTCAGGGGAGTCGCTATGGCTACACCTTC
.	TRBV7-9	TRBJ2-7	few	CASSLGGGTTTEQYF	TGTGCCAGCAGCTTAGGAGGCGGGACGACGACAGAGCAGTACTTC
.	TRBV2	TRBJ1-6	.	CASSGPGPNSPLHF	TGTGCCAGCAGTGGACCAGGGCCCAATTCACCCCTCCACTTT
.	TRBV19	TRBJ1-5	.	CASRGGQKQPQHF	TGTGCCAGTAGGGGGGGGCAAAAACAGCCCCAGCATTTT
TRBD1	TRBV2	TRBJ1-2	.	CASSSPDRAHTPGYGYTF	TGTGCCAGCAGTTCGCCCGACAGGGCCCACACCCCAGGATATGGCTACACCTTC
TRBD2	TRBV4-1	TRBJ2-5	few	CASSPGLAGGSNPETQYF	TGCGCCAGCAGCCCCGGACTAGCGGGAGGGTCCAATCCGGAGACCCAGTACTTC
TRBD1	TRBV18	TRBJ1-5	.	CASSLQGQNSNQPQHF	TGTGCCAGCTCACTGCAGGGACAGAATAGCAATCAGCCCCAGCATTTT
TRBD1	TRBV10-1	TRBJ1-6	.	CASSAGQGNSPLHF	TGCGCCAGCAGTGCCGGACAGGGCAATTCACCCCTCCACTTT
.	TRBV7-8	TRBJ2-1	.	CASSLSPGTYNEQFF	TGTGCCAGCAGCTTATCCCCAGGGACCTACAATGAGCAGTTCTTC
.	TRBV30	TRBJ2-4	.	CAWSPSPSKNIQYF	TGTGCCTGGAGTCCCTCCCCCTCCAAAAACATTCAGTACTTC
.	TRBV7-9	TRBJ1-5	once	CASSLSTVQPQHF	TGTGCCAGCAGCTTGAGCACTGTTCAGCCCCAGCATTTT
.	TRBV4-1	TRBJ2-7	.	CASSQSYRSSSYEQYF	TGCGCCAGCAGCCAAAGCTACAGGTCGAGCTCCTACGAGCAGTACTTC